A selection of T cell receptor beta chains follows, all from one sample in a study of blood T cell repertoires in COVID-19. The protocol was immunoSEQ multiplex PCR, while the TCRdb copy is restricted to in-frame clones and leaves out a portion. The profile shows around 160,000 clones, about 81% of them singletons. Sequenced input: peripheral blood. These receptors all come from a woman older than 75 with acute or convalescent COVID-19. CDR3s include the opening cysteine and the closing phenylalanine or tryptophan. D genes are given only for firm matches. Rows give clone size only sometimes, using once, few, many, or a class for an expanded clone.

d_call j_call cdr3_length v_call clone_size cdr3_nt cdr3_aa
- TRBJ2-3 17 TRBV9 - TGTGCCAGCAGCGTCATCACGTCGGCGAGCGCCGCTGATACGCAGTATTTT CASSVITSASAADTQYF
TRBD1 TRBJ2-3 14 TRBV12-5 - TGTGCTAGTGGTAGGGGACAGGGAATAGATACGCAGTATTTT CASGRGQGIDTQYF
- TRBJ2-2 16 TRBV7-3 - TGTGCCAGCAGCTTAACTCCGGCGGTGCGCACCGGGGAGCTGTTTTTT CASSLTPAVRTGELFF
TRBD1 TRBJ2-7 15 TRBV15 - TGTGCCACCAGCAGCCGACAGGGGGCTTTCTACGAGCAGTACTTC CATSSRQGAFYEQYF
TRBD1 TRBJ2-7 13 TRBV6-5 - TGTGCCAGCAGCAGGGGACAGCCTTTGGGAATGTACTTC CASSRGQPLGMYF
TRBD1 TRBJ1-2 17 TRBV6-6 - TGTGCCAGCAGTCCCCTTTCCGGGACAGGGGGCAATGGTGGCTACACCTTC CASSPLSGTGGNGGYTF
TRBD1 TRBJ2-1 17 TRBV12-5 - TGTGCTAGTGGTTTGGTAGGGGGCGGAAGCTCCTACAATGAGCAGTTCTTC CASGLVGGGSSYNEQFF
TRBD2 TRBJ2-1 15 TRBV6-4 once TGTGCCAGCAGTGTTGGGACTAGCGGGAGTAATGAGCAGTTCTTC CASSVGTSGSNEQFF
TRBD1 TRBJ1-1 14 TRBV19 - TGTGCCAGTAGGGGACAGGGGGCCGGCACTGAAGCTTTCTTT CASRGQGAGTEAFF
- TRBJ1-6 13 TRBV3-1/TRBV3-2 - TGTGCCAGCAGTCCTTACAGGGACTCACCCCTCCACTTT CASSPYRDSPLHF
TRBD2 TRBJ2-1 11 TRBV20-1 - TGCAGTCCACTAGCGTACAATGAGCAGTTCTTC CSPLAYNEQFF
TRBD2 TRBJ2-2 15 TRBV3-1/TRBV3-2 - TGTGCCACTCAATATAGCGGGTCCGTCGCCGGGGAGCTGTTTTTT CATQYSGSVAGELFF
- TRBJ2-2 12 TRBV19 - TGTGCCAGTAGTATGGGCCCCGGGGAGCTGTTTTTT CASSMGPGELFF
- TRBJ2-1 11 TRBV6-5 - TGTGCCAGCACCCGACTAGGTGAGCAGTTCTTC CASTRLGEQFF
TRBD2 TRBJ2-2 16 TRBV3-1/TRBV3-2 few TGTGCCAGCAGCCAAAGGGGACTAGCGGGTACCGGGGAGCTGTTTTTT CASSQRGLAGTGELFF
TRBD1 TRBJ2-1 15 TRBV7-3 - TGTGCCAGCAGCTTACTAGGGACAGGGGGCAATGAGCAGTTCTTC CASSLLGTGGNEQFF
- TRBJ2-5 14 TRBV19 - TGTGCCAGTAGTGTCGACAGGCTTACGGAGACCCAGTACTTC CASSVDRLTETQYF
TRBD2 TRBJ2-1 15 TRBV28 - TGTGCCAGCTCCCTCCTGCGGGAGGCCGTATATGAGCAGTTCTTC CASSLLREAVYEQFF
TRBD2 TRBJ2-5 15 TRBV6-6 - TGTGCCAGCAGAACAACTAGCGCGCTAGGGGAGACCCAGTACTTC CASRTTSALGETQYF
- TRBJ2-7 14 TRBV11-2 - TGTGCCAGCAGCTGGGGCGGACTACGGAGGGGGCAGTACTTC CASSWGGLRRGQYF
- TRBJ2-3 14 TRBV15 - TGTGCCACCAGCAGAGATAGGGGAAGATGGGGGCAGTATTTT CATSRDRGRWGQYF
TRBD2 TRBJ2-1 14 TRBV19 - TGTGCCAGTAGTAGCGGGAGGGCCCACAATGAGCAGTTCTTC CASSSGRAHNEQFF
- TRBJ1-5 14 TRBV4-1 few TGCGCCAGCAGTCTGGGGGGGGGCAATCAGCCCCAGCATTTT CASSLGGGNQPQHF
TRBD1 TRBJ1-4 14 TRBV30 - TGTGCCTGGACCCGGGACAGTCGTAATGAAAAACTGTTTTTT CAWTRDSRNEKLFF
TRBD1 TRBJ2-7 14 TRBV5-1 - TGCGCCAGCAGCTTGTTAACAGGGGGTTACGAGCAGTACTTC CASSLLTGGYEQYF
- TRBJ1-4 16 TRBV5-1 - TGCGCCAGCAGCTCAACATCAGGGTCGGCTAATGAAAAACTGTTTTTT CASSSTSGSANEKLFF
TRBD1 TRBJ1-5 15 TRBV19 few TGTGCCAGTAGTATAAAGGGGACAGTCCGTCAGCCCCAGCATTTT CASSIKGTVRQPQHF
TRBD2 TRBJ2-4 18 TRBV5-6 - TGTGCCAGCAGCTACGGACTAGCGGGAGGGGTGGCCAAAAACATTCAGTACTTC CASSYGLAGGVAKNIQYF
TRBD1 TRBJ1-1 15 TRBV19 - TGTGCCAGTAGTGCCCGGGACAGATCAACGGTGGCAGCTTTCTTT CASSARDRSTVAAFF
TRBD1 TRBJ1-2 13 TRBV6-5 - TGTGCCACCGCACCGGAGGGGGCCCTCGGCTACACCTTC CATAPEGALGYTF
TRBD2 TRBJ2-1 16 TRBV19 - TGTGCCAGTAGTATAGCAGGACTAGCGGGGGTCCATGAGCAGTTCTTC CASSIAGLAGVHEQFF
TRBD1 TRBJ1-5 15 TRBV18 - TGTGCCAGCTCGTCGGGACAGGGTAGCAATCAGCCCCAGCATTTT CASSSGQGSNQPQHF
- TRBJ2-4 16 TRBV20-1 - TGCAGTGCTAGTGCTCTTGCCGGGGAAGGCAAAAACATTCAGTACTTC CSASALAGEGKNIQYF
TRBD1 TRBJ1-1 19 TRBV3-1/TRBV3-2 once TGTGCCAGCAGCCAAGATCGAGGGGACAGTGAAGATTTGGACACTGAAGCTTTCTTT CASSQDRGDSEDLDTEAFF
- TRBJ1-3 19 TRBV5-6 - TGTGCCAGCAGCTTGGTAAGGGAGTTTTACTACCGCTCTGGAAACACCATATATTTT CASSLVREFYYRSGNTIYF
TRBD1 TRBJ2-2 14 TRBV6-5 - TGTGCCAGCAGTTCTACAGGGGACACCGGGGAGCTGTTTTTT CASSSTGDTGELFF
- TRBJ2-2 15 TRBV5-1 few TGCGCCAGCAGCTTGGACAGGGCGGACACCGGGGAGCTGTTTTTT CASSLDRADTGELFF
TRBD2 TRBJ2-2 19 TRBV9 - TGTGCCAGCATTCGTCTTCCAGCGGGGGTTGTACTGAACACCGGGGAGCTGTTTTTT CASIRLPAGVVLNTGELFF
- TRBJ2-7 11 TRBV2 - TGTGCCAGCTCCCAACTATACGAGCAGTACTTC CASSQLYEQYF
TRBD2 TRBJ2-3 17 TRBV19 - TGTGCCAGTAGTAAGAAGCCGGGACTAGCGGGGACAGATACGCAGTATTTT CASSKKPGLAGTDTQYF
TRBD1 TRBJ2-7 15 TRBV27 - TGTGCCAGCAGTTTATCAGGACAGGGAATCTACGAGCAGTACTTC CASSLSGQGIYEQYF
- TRBJ2-2 16 TRBV7-6 - TGTGCCAGCAGCTTAGCGTCCAGCGGCGACACCGGGGAGCTGTTTTTT CASSLASSGDTGELFF
TRBD1 TRBJ2-3 15 TRBV5-5 - TGTGCCAGCAGCTCGGGACAGTTCGACGCAGATACGCAGTATTTT CASSSGQFDADTQYF
- TRBJ1-6 14 TRBV7-9 - TGTGCCAGCAGCTTACTGGCCAGTTATTCACCCCTCCACTTT CASSLLASYSPLHF
TRBD1 TRBJ1-4 14 TRBV6-5 - TGTGCCAGCAGCCCGGGACAGGTCGTTGAAAAACTGTTTTTT CASSPGQVVEKLFF
TRBD1 TRBJ2-2 17 TRBV28 - TGTGCCAGCAGTCTATACGGGACAGGGCGTAGAGCCGGGGAGCTGTTTTTT CASSLYGTGRRAGELFF